The 21 T cell receptor beta chains below come from one sample, sequenced in a study of cytomegalovirus exposure and HLA in healthy donors. This PCR relied on a set of 60 Vbeta primers and 13 Jbeta primers. Data came from immunoSEQ multiplex PCR; TCRdb stores just in-frame clones and leaves some out. The sample is made up of roughly 200,000 clones, and the top ten hold 0.95% to 1.3% of it. Input material: PBMCs. The receptors stem from a girl under 10 years old in good health and CMV-seropositive.

The genes are TRBV6-5 and TRBJ2-7; D might be TRBD1 (5 bases). Trimming stripped 5 bases from V and 3 bases from J, with 14 bases between. The CDR3 is 14 amino acids. Germline lookup yields CDR1 MNHEY and CDR2 SVGAGI. The chain's CDR3 is CASSPQGVNYEQYF. Written as DNA, the CDR3 is TGTGCCAGCAGTCCCCAAGGGGTCAACTACGAGCAGTACTTC.

The chain carries TRBV15 and TRBJ1-1; the D gene is possibly TRBD1 (5 bases). Trimming stripped 0 bases from V and 4 bases from J, with 12 bases between. Germline loops: CDR1 LNHNV, CDR2 YYDKDF (reference sequence). The CDR3 contains 15 residues. Written as DNA, the CDR3 is TGTGCCACCAGCAGAGAACGACAGCCCTCCACTGAAGCTTTCTTT. Protein: CATSRERQPSTEAFF.

The CDR3 DNA is TGTGCCAGCAGCGCCAGAGCGGGAGTGGCCTACGAGCAGTACTTC. This sequence encodes CASSARAGVAYEQYF. The rearrangement links TRBV7-2 to TRBJ2-7; 8 bases fit TRBD2. The CDR3 is made up of 15 amino acids. The J segment lost 2 bases and the V segment lost 5 bases, leaving 8 bases of the junction unmatched. The germline CDR1 and CDR2 sequences are SGHTA and FQGNSA. Using reference TRBV7-2 and TRBJ2-7 for the parts outside the CDR3, the full variable domain is GAGVSQSPSNKVTEKGKDVELRCDPISGHTALYWYRQSLGQGLEFLIYFQGNSAPDKSGLPSDRFSAERTGGSVSTLTIQRTQQEDSAVYLCASSARAGVAYEQYFGPGTRLTVT.

The chain has TRBV10-3 and TRBJ2-2; 13 nucleotides agree with TRBD2. The V and J ends lost 2 bases and 1 base, in that order; junction bases with no gene match: 1. Germline V lookup: CDR1 ENHRY, CDR2 SYGVKD. The CDR3 is made up of 17 amino acids. CDR3 sequence (DNA): TGTGCCATCAGTGAGACTAGCGGGAGGGAGAACACCGGGGAGCTGTTTTTT. Translation gives CAISETSGRENTGELFF.

V usage is TRBV29-1 and J usage is TRBJ1-1; D is uncertain. V dropped 5 bases and J dropped 4 bases, with 8 bases sitting between them. The germline V gene encodes CDR1 SQVTM and CDR2 ANQGSEA. This CDR3 comprises 11 residues. This CDR3 reads CSVREGTEAFF. In DNA, the CDR3 is TGCAGCGTTAGGGAGGGCACTGAAGCTTTCTTT.

This chain uses TRBV13 with TRBJ2-2; no definite D call. Germline loops: CDR1 PRHDT, CDR2 FYEKMQ (reference sequence). The CDR3 loop spans 13 amino acids. With 6 bases removed from V and 7 bases from J, the gap between germline ends came to 12 bases. The CDR3 DNA is TGTGCCAGCAGACACCCGTCGGGCGGGGAGCTGTTTTTT. This sequence encodes CASRHPSGGELFF.

V gene TRBV10-3 combines with J gene TRBJ2-5, with a weak D call TRBD2 (5 bases). Trimming removed 4 bases from V and 5 bases from J, with 5 bases in between. Germline values: CDR1 ENHRY, CDR2 SYGVKD. There are 11 residues in the CDR3. CDR3 protein: CAISGGETQYF. DNA of the CDR3: TGTGCCATCAGTGGAGGGGAGACCCAGTACTTC.

The rearrangement joins TRBV23-1 to TRBJ2-7; perhaps TRBD1 as D (6 bases). TRBV23-1 is designated an ORF whose function remains uncertain. The CDR3 is 17 residues long. Trimming stripped 3 bases from V and 0 bases from J, with 18 bases between. As DNA, the CDR3 is TGCGCCAGCAGTCAGCCGAATGACAGGACGAGCTCCTACGAGCAGTACTTC. Its translation: CASSQPNDRTSSYEQYF.

The chain recombines TRBV10-3 with TRBJ2-7, with D perhaps matching TRBD2 (7 bases). Per germline, CDR1 ENHRY and CDR2 SYGVKD. The CDR3 consists of 16 residues. V dropped 3 bases and J dropped 7 bases, with 22 bases sitting between them. CDR3 sequence: CAISDGGGPGLGEQYF. CDR3 in DNA: TGTGCCATCAGTGATGGGGGGGGCCCCGGATTGGGTGAGCAGTACTTC.

The rearrangement links TRBV18 to TRBJ2-1; 10 bases line up with TRBD2. Germline values: CDR1 KGHSH, CDR2 LQKENI. The ends lost 1 base at V and 5 bases at J; junction bases unmatched: 5. The CDR3 runs 16 residues. The CDR3 spells CASSPRRLAGDNEQFF. Here the CDR3 DNA reads TGTGCCAGCTCACCACGACGGCTAGCGGGGGACAATGAGCAGTTCTTC.

The chain joins TRBV11-2 to TRBJ2-1; maybe TRBD2 (6 bases). This CDR3 comprises 14 residues. CDR1 SGHAT and CDR2 FQNNGV come from the germline V gene. Trimming removed 5 bases from V and 12 bases from J, with 20 bases in between. The CDR3: CASSKRYQAGRQFF. The CDR3 DNA is TGTGCCAGCAGCAAAAGGTATCAGGCGGGGCGGCAGTTCTTC. The full variable domain, rest sourced from reference TRBV11-2 and TRBJ2-1, is EAGVAQSPRYKIIEKRQSVAFWCNPISGHATLYWYQQILGQGPKLLIQFQNNGVVDDSQLPKDRFSAERLKGVDSTLKIQPAKLEDSAVYLCASSKRYQAGRQFFGPGTRLTVL.

This rearrangement joins TRBV4-2 to TRBJ2-2; 11 bases are a match to TRBD2. CDR3 length: 18 amino acids. From germline, CDR1 is LGHNA and CDR2 YNFKEQ. The junction had 7 bases not matched to a gene; V was cut back by 4 bases and J by 0 bases. The DNA of the CDR3 is TGTGCCAGCAGCCGACTTGGGACTAGCGGAACGAACACCGGGGAGCTGTTTTTT. This sequence encodes CASSRLGTSGTNTGELFF.

The chain links TRBV28 to TRBJ1-5; D unclear. V lost 10 bases and J 8 bases, leaving 15 bases between the germline ends. Germline V gene lookup returns CDR1 MDHEN and CDR2 SYDVKM. This CDR3 has 12 residues. CDR3 amino acids: CATAGVGKPQHF. In DNA form, the CDR3 reads TGTGCCACGGCCGGGGTTGGCAAGCCCCAGCATTTT.

The rearrangement links TRBV28 to TRBJ2-7, with D maybe TRBD1 (6 bases). Per the germline V gene, CDR1 is MDHEN and CDR2 is SYDVKM. Trimming cost V 5 bases and J 0 bases, with 20 bases left between them. This CDR3 is built from 17 residues. CDR3 in amino acids: CASSLDRLDLLSYEQYF. CDR3 in DNA: TGTGCCAGCAGTCTAGACAGGCTCGACCTGCTCTCCTACGAGCAGTACTTC.

V usage is TRBV7-9 and J usage is TRBJ2-1, with D possibly matching TRBD2 (5 bases). V was trimmed by 4 bases and J by 0 bases, leaving 10 bases between them. In germline, CDR1 is SEHNR, CDR2 FQNEAQ (reference sequence). The length of the CDR3 is 15 residues. CDR3 region: CASSSLGSSYNEQFF. The CDR3 DNA follows: TGTGCCAGCAGCTCCCTGGGGAGCTCCTACAATGAGCAGTTCTTC.

The gene calls are TRBV9 and TRBJ2-1; no firm D call. The germline gives CDR1 SGDLS, CDR2 YYNGEE. This CDR3 has 15 residues. Trimming took 2 bases from V and 1 from J, leaving 10 bases between them. This CDR3 is CASSVQAWSYNEQFF. CDR3 nucleotides: TGTGCCAGCAGCGTTCAGGCCTGGTCCTACAATGAGCAGTTCTTC.

The V call is TRBV19, the J call TRBJ1-3; tentative D call: TRBD1 (5 bases). Trimming removed 11 bases at V and 4 bases at J, with 15 bases between. Germline V gene sequence: CDR1 LNHDA, CDR2 SQIVND (reference sequence). The CDR3 sequence is 13 residues long. The CDR3 spells CASGGPTGNTIYF. The CDR3 nucleotides read TGTGCCTCGGGGGGACCGACCGGAAACACCATATATTTT.

This chain uses TRBV11-2 with TRBJ2-1; D might be TRBD2 (6 bases). This CDR3 comprises 13 residues. Germline V gene data show CDR1 as SGHAT and CDR2 as FQNNGV. Trimming left V 8 bases short and J 6 bases short, with 14 bases between. DNA of the CDR3: TGTGCCAGCGGACTGTGGGACTCCAATGAGCAGTTCTTC. This sequence encodes CASGLWDSNEQFF.

In regard to this clone: One junction end does not reproduce the germline sequence, and a read error may be involved. J is TRBJ2-1 and V is TRBV28; D uncertain. This CDR3 contains 15 residues. In germline, CDR1 is MDHEN, CDR2 SYDVKM. The CDR3 protein is CASSLNVASSNEQFF. The CDR3 DNA follows: TGTGCCAGCAGTTTAAATGTGGCTTCCTCCAATGAGCAGTTCTTC.

V and J are TRBV11-2 and TRBJ2-2; tentatively, D is TRBD2 (5 bases). V dropped 2 bases and J dropped 0 bases, with 7 bases sitting between them. This CDR3 spans 15 amino acids. Germline V gives CDR1 SGHAT, CDR2 FQNNGV. The CDR3 is CASSLRTANTGELFF. In nucleotides, the CDR3 is TGTGCCAGCAGCTTAAGGACTGCGAACACCGGGGAGCTGTTTTTT.

The V and J genes are TRBV28 and TRBJ2-7; 8 nucleotides agree with TRBD1. Looked up from germline, CDR1 is MDHEN and CDR2 is SYDVKM. The CDR3 extends over 15 amino acids. The V gene end was trimmed by 3 bases and the J gene end by 2 bases; junction bases not matched to a gene: 6. The CDR3 region is CASSFVGRGPYEQYF. CDR3 nucleotides: TGTGCCAGCAGTTTCGTGGGCAGGGGGCCCTACGAGCAGTACTTC.